This TCR beta chain was sequenced for a study of cytomegalovirus exposure and HLA in healthy donors. Study summary: The roughly 120 validation repertoires, a later analysis reported, used the same platform as the approximately 670 first-cohort repertoires. Study-wide points: In vitro, three CMV-associated chains proved specific for CMV antigens. Using the classifier, cytomegalovirus status was reportedly diagnosed with high specificity and sensitivity.

V was trimmed by 2 bases and J by 0 bases, leaving 11 bases between them. Germline V gene sequence: CDR1 SQVTM, CDR2 ANQGSEA. The CDR3 is 15 amino acids. Produced via immunoSEQ multiplex PCR; TCRdb's table is partial and in-frame only. There are under 200,000 clones in the sample; roughly nine tenths occur only once, and 4.5% to 7% lies in the top ten. With regard to this clone: The antigen is unknown.

This TCR was recovered from a woman aged 25 to 45 in good health and CMV-seronegative. Sequencing was carried out using PBMCs. The V call is TRBV29-1, the J call TRBJ2-1; D unresolved. The CDR3 reads CSVEFRRSSYNEQFF. In nucleotides, the CDR3 is TGCAGCGTTGAATTTCGCCGGAGCTCCTACAATGAGCAGTTCTTC.